The clone carrying this T cell receptor (beta chain) showed up just once. The target antigen is unknown. This sample was taken from a study of beta chain features in type 1 diabetes. Reverse transcribing all isolated RNA meant expressed TCRB transcripts were sequenced. TCRdb's copy holds only in-frame clones and misses some; the assay was immunoSEQ multiplex PCR. The data contain about 640,000 clones, roughly 12% of them singletons. Whole-study results and caveats: Moderately but significantly shorter TCRB CDR3s were found in Type 1 diabetes patients in all four CD4+ subsets.

The V gene's germline CDR1 is SGHRS and CDR2 YFSETQ. V dropped 4 bases and J dropped 9 bases, with 17 bases sitting between them. The CDR3 has 14 residues. Specimen: naive CD4+ T cells from blood. The TCR was taken from a man aged 30 to 39 with type 1 diabetes. V is TRBV5-1 and J is TRBJ2-1; possible D gene TRBD2, 7 bases. Written as DNA, the CDR3 is TGCGCCAGCAGCACCGGGACACCGGGGGGTGAGCAGTTCTTC. Translation: CASSTGTPGGEQFF.